These T cell receptor beta chains were read from a single sample in a study of T-cell reconstitution after alpha-beta-depleted transplantation in children. In TCRdb, the PCR reads were re-called with MiXCR into one record per CDR3 protein. The table records about 540,000 distinct CDR3 sequences, around 17% of them present only once. The specimen was PBMCs from the stem cell graft donor, collected from the stem cell graft. These receptors all stem from a human donor who donated a stem cell graft to a child with acute lymphoblastic leukemia. The CDR3 runs from the conserved cysteine through the conserved F or W. D genes are given only for firm matches. Clone sizes are given selectively: once, few, many, or a class where the clone is expanded.

CDR3aa | CDR3nt | j_gene | d_gene | v_gene | abundance | len
CASSVAGTYNQPQHF | TGTGCCAGCAGCGTAGCAGGTACTTACAATCAGCCCCAGCATTTT | TRBJ1-5 | NA | TRBV9 | few | 15
CASSPEWNGELFF | TGTGCCAGCAGCCCGGAGTGGAACGGGGAGCTGTTTTTT | TRBJ2-2 | NA | TRBV5-6 | few | 13
CASSTYRQGGGTQYF | TGTGCCAGCAGTACGTACCGACAGGGTGGGGGTACGCAGTATTTT | TRBJ2-3 | TRBD1 | TRBV27 | NA | 15
CASSLFPGGDTGELFF | TGCGCCAGCAGCTTGTTTCCAGGGGGTGACACCGGGGAGCTGTTTTTT | TRBJ2-2 | TRBD1 | TRBV5-1 | few | 16
CASKLDLRSYNEQFF | TGCGCCAGCAAACTGGACTTGCGCTCCTACAATGAGCAGTTCTTC | TRBJ2-1 | NA | TRBV5-1 | few | 15
CASSTLAGLRREAFF | TGCGCCAGCAGCACTCTTGCGGGGCTCCGGCGCGAAGCTTTCTTT | TRBJ1-1 | NA | TRBV4-1 | NA | 15
CASSLYGGPGYTF | TGTGCCAGCAGTCTGTACGGAGGTCCTGGCTACACCTTC | TRBJ1-2 | NA | TRBV12-3/TRBV12-4 | NA | 13
CASSLGLVAEQFF | TGTGCCAGCAGCTTGGGACTAGTGGCTGAGCAGTTCTTC | TRBJ2-1 | NA | TRBV5-6 | NA | 13
CAISDLQGIGAFF | TGTGCCATCAGTGATTTACAGGGTATCGGAGCTTTCTTT | TRBJ1-1 | NA | TRBV10-3 | few | 13
CASSPRGDGPYEQYF | TGTGCCAGCTCACCAAGAGGCGACGGCCCCTACGAGCAGTACTTC | TRBJ2-7 | NA | TRBV18 | NA | 15
CASSRRIAGGRSREQFF | TGTGCCAGCAGTCGTCGCATAGCGGGAGGTAGGTCGCGTGAGCAGTTCTTC | TRBJ2-1 | TRBD2 | TRBV27 | NA | 17
CSARDPVQETQYF | TGCAGTGCTAGAGATCCCGTCCAAGAGACCCAGTACTTC | TRBJ2-5 | NA | TRBV20-1 | NA | 13
CASSLRASGWNNEQFF | TGCGCCAGCAGCTTGCGGGCTAGCGGATGGAACAATGAGCAGTTCTTC | TRBJ2-1 | TRBD2 | TRBV5-1 | NA | 16
CATSPRQGAGAGELFF | TGTGCCACCAGCCCCCGACAGGGGGCTGGGGCCGGGGAGCTGTTTTTT | TRBJ2-2 | TRBD1 | TRBV15 | NA | 16
CSARETGAFTEAFF | TGCAGTGCTAGAGAAACAGGGGCATTTACTGAAGCTTTCTTT | TRBJ1-1 | TRBD1 | TRBV20-1 | NA | 14
CASSFPSGVNYEQYF | TGTGCCAGCAGCTTCCCCTCGGGGGTGAACTACGAGCAGTACTTC | TRBJ2-7 | NA | TRBV7-9 | many | 15
CASSLDLTGFNEKLFF | TGCGCCAGCAGCTTGGATTTGACGGGATTTAATGAAAAACTGTTTTTT | TRBJ1-4 | NA | TRBV5-1 | few | 16
CASSSRTGLSNQPQHF | TGTGCCAGCAGCTCTCGGACAGGGCTAAGCAATCAGCCCCAGCATTTT | TRBJ1-5 | TRBD1 | TRBV7-2 | few | 16
CASFRRMVSNEQFF | TGTGCCAGCTTCCGGAGGATGGTTTCGAATGAGCAGTTCTTC | TRBJ2-1 | NA | TRBV12-3/TRBV12-4 | few | 14
CASSPRVGTIYNEQFF | TGTGCCAGCTCACCACGGGTCGGGACTATCTACAATGAGCAGTTCTTC | TRBJ2-1 | TRBD2 | TRBV18 | few | 16
CASSPLAGFNEQFF | TGTGCCAGCAGCCCTCTAGCGGGCTTCAATGAGCAGTTCTTC | TRBJ2-1 | TRBD2 | TRBV3-1 | NA | 14
CASSDSYQAFF | TGTGCCAGCAGCGACAGTTATCAAGCTTTCTTT | TRBJ1-1 | NA | TRBV12-3/TRBV12-4 | NA | 11
CASSLAEGTQYF | TGTGCCAGCAGCTTAGCCGAAGGGACCCAGTACTTC | TRBJ2-5 | NA | TRBV7-2 | NA | 12
CASSPQGQVTTEAFF | TGTGCCAGCAGCCCTCAGGGACAGGTAACCACTGAAGCTTTCTTT | TRBJ1-1 | TRBD1 | TRBV12-3/TRBV12-4 | many | 15
CASTRSQNTGELFF | TGCGCCAGCACGAGGTCGCAGAACACCGGGGAGCTGTTTTTT | TRBJ2-2 | NA | TRBV5-1 | NA | 14
CASSPGQGADTGELFF | TGTGCCAGCAGCCCGGGACAGGGGGCTGACACCGGGGAGCTGTTTTTT | TRBJ2-2 | TRBD1 | TRBV11-3 | NA | 16
CASSVSAYNEQFF | TGCGCCAGCAGTGTATCGGCATACAATGAGCAGTTCTTC | TRBJ2-1 | NA | TRBV10-1 | NA | 13
CASDRLRESTDTQYF | TGTGCCAGCGATCGACTGAGGGAAAGCACAGATACGCAGTATTTT | TRBJ2-3 | NA | TRBV2 | NA | 15
CASPDVRANYGYTF | TGTGCCAGCCCCGATGTAAGGGCAAACTATGGCTACACCTTC | TRBJ1-2 | NA | TRBV2 | NA | 14
CASSKIAGEAHEQFF | TGTGCCAGCAGCAAAATAGCGGGAGAAGCCCATGAGCAGTTCTTC | TRBJ2-1 | TRBD2 | TRBV6-1 | NA | 15
CASSVDRDIWNTEAFF | TGTGCCAGCAGTGTAGATAGGGACATATGGAACACTGAAGCTTTCTTT | TRBJ1-1 | NA | TRBV2 | few | 16
CASSGDRDLGNEQFF | TGTGCCAGTAGTGGGGACCGGGACCTCGGGAATGAGCAGTTCTTC | TRBJ2-1 | NA | TRBV19 | NA | 15
CTSSFGGLAGPYEQYF | TGCACCAGCAGCTTCGGGGGACTAGCGGGACCCTACGAGCAGTACTTC | TRBJ2-7 | TRBD2 | TRBV5-1 | NA | 16
CSVSLFTGATNTGELFF | TGCAGCGTTTCCCTTTTCACAGGAGCTACGAACACCGGGGAGCTGTTTTTT | TRBJ2-2 | NA | TRBV29-1 | NA | 17
CASSLAVRGFYEQYF | TGTGCCAGCAGCTTGGCGGTCAGGGGGTTCTACGAGCAGTACTTC | TRBJ2-7 | TRBD1 | TRBV5-6 | NA | 15
CASATGTSGRKGEQFF | TGTGCCAGCGCTACGGGGACTAGCGGGAGGAAAGGAGAGCAGTTCTTC | TRBJ2-1 | TRBD2 | TRBV19 | few | 16
CASSYGLGSSENYEQYF | TGTGCCAGCAGCTACGGACTGGGGTCTAGCGAGAACTACGAGCAGTACTTC | TRBJ2-7 | NA | TRBV7-9 | NA | 17
CASSLSLNEQFF | TGCGCCAGCAGCTTGTCGCTCAATGAGCAGTTCTTC | TRBJ2-1 | NA | TRBV5-1 | many | 12
CASSSSGNVPYNEQFF | TGCGCCAGCAGCTCTTCAGGGAATGTACCCTACAATGAGCAGTTCTTC | TRBJ2-1 | NA | TRBV5-1 | NA | 16
CASSQDLGLRQETQYF | TGTGCCAGCAGCCAAGATCTGGGACTACGCCAAGAGACCCAGTACTTC | TRBJ2-5 | TRBD2 | TRBV3-1 | many | 16
CASSLSIAKMDNSPLHF | TGCGCCAGCAGCTTGTCGATCGCCAAAATGGATAATTCACCCCTCCACTTT | TRBJ1-6 | NA | TRBV5-1 | few | 17
CASSAQGVQETQYF | TGTGCCAGCAGCGCACAGGGGGTACAAGAGACCCAGTACTTC | TRBJ2-5 | TRBD1 | TRBV7-7 | NA | 14
CASSAGTQNSPLHF | TGTGCCAGCAGCGCCGGGACGCAGAACTCACCCCTCCACTTT | TRBJ1-6 | NA | TRBV9 | few | 14
CASWDRGPDTQYF | TGTGCCAGCTGGGACAGGGGACCAGATACGCAGTATTTT | TRBJ2-3 | TRBD1 | TRBV12-3/TRBV12-4 | few | 13
CASLLTVSRYPSYTF | TGCGCCAGCCTGTTAACAGTGAGTCGATACCCCAGCTACACCTTC | TRBJ1-2 | NA | TRBV10-2 | NA | 15
CASTSEVASDTEAFF | TGCGCCAGCACCAGCGAGGTGGCCTCCGACACTGAAGCTTTCTTT | TRBJ1-1 | NA | TRBV5-1 | once | 15
CASSQTGGNQPQHF | TGCGCCAGCAGCCAGACAGGGGGTAATCAGCCCCAGCATTTT | TRBJ1-5 | TRBD1 | TRBV4-1 | many | 14
CASSSGDNEQFF | TGCGCCAGCAGCTCGGGGGACAATGAGCAGTTCTTC | TRBJ2-1 | NA | TRBV5-1 | NA | 12
CASRRGGAETQYF | TGCGCCAGCAGACGAGGGGGAGCCGAGACCCAGTACTTC | TRBJ2-5 | NA | TRBV4-1 | NA | 13
CASTLGRDPGPYEQYF | TGTGCCAGTACCTTAGGGAGAGACCCAGGCCCCTACGAGCAGTACTTC | TRBJ2-7 | NA | TRBV19 | NA | 16
CASSPGGGRPYEQYF | TGTGCCAGCAGCCCCGGGGGCGGGAGGCCCTACGAGCAGTACTTC | TRBJ2-7 | TRBD2 | TRBV7-6 | few | 15
CASSKAGVKGTPYNEQFF | TGTGCCAGCAGCAAAGCGGGAGTGAAAGGGACCCCCTACAATGAGCAGTTCTTC | TRBJ2-1 | NA | TRBV21-1 | few | 18
CASSYSTTSDTQYF | TGTGCCAGCAGTTACTCGACCACTTCAGATACGCAGTATTTT | TRBJ2-3 | NA | TRBV6-5 | NA | 14
CASSVDALRQGSTEAFF | TGTGCCAGCAGCGTAGACGCCCTCAGACAGGGGAGCACTGAAGCTTTCTTT | TRBJ1-1 | TRBD1 | TRBV9 | few | 17
CASSGPGQYEQYF | TGTGCCAGCAGCGGACCGGGACAATACGAGCAGTACTTC | TRBJ2-7 | NA | TRBV7-9 | NA | 13
CASSLGQGTYNEQFF | TGTGCCAGCAGCCTCGGACAGGGGACCTACAATGAGCAGTTCTTC | TRBJ2-1 | TRBD1 | TRBV7-9 | many | 15
CASSYGEGNEQYF | TGTGCCAGCAGTTACGGGGAAGGGAACGAGCAGTACTTC | TRBJ2-7 | NA | TRBV6-5 | few | 13